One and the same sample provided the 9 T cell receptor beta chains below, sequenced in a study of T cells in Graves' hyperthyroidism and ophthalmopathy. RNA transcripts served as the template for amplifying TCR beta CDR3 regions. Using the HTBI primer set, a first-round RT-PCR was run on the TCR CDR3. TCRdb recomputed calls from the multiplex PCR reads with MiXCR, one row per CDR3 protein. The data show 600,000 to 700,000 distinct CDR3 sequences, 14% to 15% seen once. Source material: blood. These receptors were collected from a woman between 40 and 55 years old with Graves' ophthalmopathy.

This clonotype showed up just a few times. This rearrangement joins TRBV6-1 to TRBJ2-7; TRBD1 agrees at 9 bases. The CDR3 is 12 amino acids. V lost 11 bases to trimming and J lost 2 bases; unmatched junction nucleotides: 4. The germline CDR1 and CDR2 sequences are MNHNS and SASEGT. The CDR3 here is CALGQGAYEQYF. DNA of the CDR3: TGTGCCTTGGGACAGGGCGCCTACGAGCAGTACTTC.

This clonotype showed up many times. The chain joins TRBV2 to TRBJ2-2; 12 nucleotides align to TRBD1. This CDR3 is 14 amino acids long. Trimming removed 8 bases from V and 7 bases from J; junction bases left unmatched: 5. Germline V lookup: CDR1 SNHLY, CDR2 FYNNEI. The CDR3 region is CASRGQGAVGELFF. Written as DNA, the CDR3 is TGTGCCAGCCGGGGACAGGGGGCTGTCGGGGAGCTGTTTTTT.

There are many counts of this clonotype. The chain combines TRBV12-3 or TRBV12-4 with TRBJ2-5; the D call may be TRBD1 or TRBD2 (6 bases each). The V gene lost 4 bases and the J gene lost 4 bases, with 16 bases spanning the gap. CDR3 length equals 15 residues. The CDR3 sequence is CASSSHSGGGETQYF. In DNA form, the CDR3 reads TGTGCCAGCAGTTCCCATAGCGGAGGGGGAGAGACCCAGTACTTC.

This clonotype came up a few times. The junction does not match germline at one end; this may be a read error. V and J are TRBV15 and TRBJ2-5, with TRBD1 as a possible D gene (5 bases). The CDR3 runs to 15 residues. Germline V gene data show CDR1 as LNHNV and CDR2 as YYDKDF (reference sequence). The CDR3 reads CATSRVTGSQETRYF. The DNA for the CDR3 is TGTGCCACCAGCAGAGTAACAGGCTCCCAAGAGACCCGGTACTTC.

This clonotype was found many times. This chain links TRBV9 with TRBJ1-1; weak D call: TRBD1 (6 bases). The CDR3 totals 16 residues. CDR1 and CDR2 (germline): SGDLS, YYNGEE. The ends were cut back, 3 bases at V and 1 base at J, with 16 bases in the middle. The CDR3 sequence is CASSGGSGTKNTEAFF. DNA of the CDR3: TGTGCCAGCAGCGGAGGGTCCGGGACAAAGAACACTGAAGCTTTCTTT.

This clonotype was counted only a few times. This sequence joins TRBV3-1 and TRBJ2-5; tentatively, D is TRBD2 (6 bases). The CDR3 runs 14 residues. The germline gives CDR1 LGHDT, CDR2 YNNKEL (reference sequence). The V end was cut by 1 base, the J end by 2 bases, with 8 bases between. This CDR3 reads CASSQVEGQETQYF. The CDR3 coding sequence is TGTGCCAGCAGCCAAGTGGAGGGGCAAGAGACCCAGTACTTC.

CDR3 amino acids: CASSWTGSQETQYF. The CDR3 DNA is TGCGCCAGCAGCTGGACAGGTAGCCAAGAGACCCAGTACTTC. The chain uses TRBV5-1 and TRBJ2-5; TRBD1 agrees at 7 bases. The germline V gene has CDR1 SGHRS and CDR2 YFSETQ. V shed 3 bases and J 1 base; nucleotides not matched to a gene: 3. This CDR3 has 14 amino acids.

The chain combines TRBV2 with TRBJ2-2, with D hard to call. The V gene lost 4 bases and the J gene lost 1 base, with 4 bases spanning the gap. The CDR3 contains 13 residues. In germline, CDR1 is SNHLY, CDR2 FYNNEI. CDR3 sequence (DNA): TGTGCCAGCAGTGTTCAGAACACCGGGGAGCTGTTTTTT. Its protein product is CASSVQNTGELFF.

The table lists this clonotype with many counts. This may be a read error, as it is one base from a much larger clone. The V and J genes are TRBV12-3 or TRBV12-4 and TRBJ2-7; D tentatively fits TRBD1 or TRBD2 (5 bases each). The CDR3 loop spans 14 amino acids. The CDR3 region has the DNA TGTGCCAACAGTTCGGGGCAGGGCTGGAGCGAGCAGTACTTC. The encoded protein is CANSSGQGWSEQYF.